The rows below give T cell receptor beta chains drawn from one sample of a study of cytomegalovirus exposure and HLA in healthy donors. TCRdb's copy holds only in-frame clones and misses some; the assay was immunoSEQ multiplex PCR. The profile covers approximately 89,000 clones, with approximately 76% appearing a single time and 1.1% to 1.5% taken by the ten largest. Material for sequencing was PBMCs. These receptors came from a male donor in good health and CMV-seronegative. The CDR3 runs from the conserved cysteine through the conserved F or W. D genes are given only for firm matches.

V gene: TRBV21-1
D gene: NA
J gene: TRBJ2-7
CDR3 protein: CASSKGRPSGRSYEQYF

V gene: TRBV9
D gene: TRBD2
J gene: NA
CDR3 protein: CASSVGGGSGGVSYEQYF

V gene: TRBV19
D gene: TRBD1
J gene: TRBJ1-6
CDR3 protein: CASSTGTGNSPLHF

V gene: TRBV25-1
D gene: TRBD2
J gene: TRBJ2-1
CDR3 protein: CASSEGGHEQFF

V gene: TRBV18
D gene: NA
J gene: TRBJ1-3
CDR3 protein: CASSSRTGRGGNTIYF

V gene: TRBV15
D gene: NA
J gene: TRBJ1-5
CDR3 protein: CATSSIQGQPQHF

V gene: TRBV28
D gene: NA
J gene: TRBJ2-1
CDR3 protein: CASSLGPNYNEQFF

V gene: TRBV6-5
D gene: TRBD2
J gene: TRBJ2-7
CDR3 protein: CASSGTSGASQQYF

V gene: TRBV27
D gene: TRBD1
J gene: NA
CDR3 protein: CASSGDRDSSSYEQYF

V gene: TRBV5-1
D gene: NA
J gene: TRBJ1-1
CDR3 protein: CASSTGTEAFF

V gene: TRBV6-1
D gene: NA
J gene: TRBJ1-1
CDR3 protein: CASSGQVNTEAFF

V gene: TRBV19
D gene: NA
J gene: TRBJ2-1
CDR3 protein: CASSDRYNEQFF

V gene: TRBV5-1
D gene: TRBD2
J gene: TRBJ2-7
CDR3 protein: CASSASGSSYEQYF

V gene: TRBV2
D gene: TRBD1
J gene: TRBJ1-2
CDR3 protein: CASSGDRDYGYTF

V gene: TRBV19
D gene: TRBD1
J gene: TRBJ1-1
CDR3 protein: CASSPWGTDQAFF

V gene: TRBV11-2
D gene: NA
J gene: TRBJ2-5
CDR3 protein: CASSLAGGKSEETQYF

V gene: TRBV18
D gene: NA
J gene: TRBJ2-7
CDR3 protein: CASSAPRAENYEQYF

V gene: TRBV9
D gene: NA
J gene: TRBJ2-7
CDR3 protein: CASSYTGHPSYEQYF

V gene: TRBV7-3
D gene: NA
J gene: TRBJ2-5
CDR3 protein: CASSLGVKETQYF

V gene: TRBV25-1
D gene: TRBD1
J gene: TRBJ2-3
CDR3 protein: CASSDPRFQGADTQYF

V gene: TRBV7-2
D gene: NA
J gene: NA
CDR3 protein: CASSATGLGEQYF

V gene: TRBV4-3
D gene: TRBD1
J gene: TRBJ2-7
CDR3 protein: CASSQDRGLSYEQYF

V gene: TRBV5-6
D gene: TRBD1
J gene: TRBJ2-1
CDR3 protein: CASSHRQGAKDEQFF

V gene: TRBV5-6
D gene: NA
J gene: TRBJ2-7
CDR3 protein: CASSLRGTYEQYF

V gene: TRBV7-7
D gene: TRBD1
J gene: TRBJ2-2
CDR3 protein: CASSSDRGAGELFF

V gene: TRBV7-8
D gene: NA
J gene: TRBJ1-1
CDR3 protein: CASSFRTENTEAFF

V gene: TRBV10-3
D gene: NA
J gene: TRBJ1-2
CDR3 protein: CAISESGGGYGYTF

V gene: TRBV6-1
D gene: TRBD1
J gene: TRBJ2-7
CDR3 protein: CASSVGTGTYEQYF

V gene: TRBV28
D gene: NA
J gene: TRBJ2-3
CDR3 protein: CASSSPDRQVFTDTQYF

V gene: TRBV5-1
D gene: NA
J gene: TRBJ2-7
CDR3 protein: CASSLAGSNEQYF

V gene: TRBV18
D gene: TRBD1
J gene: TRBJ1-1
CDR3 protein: CASSPARDRVNTEAFF

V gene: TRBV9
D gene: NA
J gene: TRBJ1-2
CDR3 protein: CASSVGSMGGVYGYTF

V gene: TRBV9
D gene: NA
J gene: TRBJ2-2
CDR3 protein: CASSVATTGDIGELFF

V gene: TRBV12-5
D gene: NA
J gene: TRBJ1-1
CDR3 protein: CASGLVLGRLSEAFF

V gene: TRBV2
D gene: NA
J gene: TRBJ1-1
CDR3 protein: CASSLDTEAFF

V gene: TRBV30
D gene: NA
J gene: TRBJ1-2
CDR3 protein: CAWSPAATGKSYGYTF

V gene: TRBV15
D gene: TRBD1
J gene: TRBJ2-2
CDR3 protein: CATSRRYYGTGVGELFF

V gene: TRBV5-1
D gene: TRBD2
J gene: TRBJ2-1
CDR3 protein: CASRRLRPSGYNEQFF

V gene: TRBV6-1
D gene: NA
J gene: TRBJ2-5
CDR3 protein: CASRPPRGETQYF

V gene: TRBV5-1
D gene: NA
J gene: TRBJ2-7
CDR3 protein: CASSLVQAQDEQYF

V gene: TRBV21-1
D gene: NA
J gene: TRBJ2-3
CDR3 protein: CASIGDRDHNTSTDTQYF

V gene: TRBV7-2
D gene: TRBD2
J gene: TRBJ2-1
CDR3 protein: CASSLTSGKGHEQFF

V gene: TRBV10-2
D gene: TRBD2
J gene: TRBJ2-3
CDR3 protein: CASSEWLAEGDTQYF

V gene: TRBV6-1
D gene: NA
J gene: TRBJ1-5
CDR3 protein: CASSEGPGSNQPQHF

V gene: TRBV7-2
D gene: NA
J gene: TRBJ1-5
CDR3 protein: CASSLASTGFSNQPQHF

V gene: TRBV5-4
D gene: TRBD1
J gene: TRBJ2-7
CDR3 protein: CASSGTGGKNTIF

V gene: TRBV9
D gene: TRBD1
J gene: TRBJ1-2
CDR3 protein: CASSADRQKGYTF

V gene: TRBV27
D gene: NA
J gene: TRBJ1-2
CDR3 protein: CASSPDINYGYTF

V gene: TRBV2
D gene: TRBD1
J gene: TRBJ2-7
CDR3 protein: CASSDRDSSYEQYF

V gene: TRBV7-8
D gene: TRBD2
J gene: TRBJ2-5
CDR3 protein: CASSTRRAGLAGANKRETQYF

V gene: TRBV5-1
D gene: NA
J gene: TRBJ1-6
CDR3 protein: CASSLGQRNSPLHF

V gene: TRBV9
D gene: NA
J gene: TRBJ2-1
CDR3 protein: CASSVGVAGSYNEQFF

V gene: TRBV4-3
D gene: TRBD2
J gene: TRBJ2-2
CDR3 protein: CASSQETSGNVFAGELFF

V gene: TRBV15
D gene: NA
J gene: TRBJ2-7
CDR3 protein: CATSTRVVNYEQYF

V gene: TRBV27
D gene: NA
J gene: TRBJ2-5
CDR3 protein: CASSLSRGETQYF

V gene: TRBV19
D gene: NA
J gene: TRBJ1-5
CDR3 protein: CASSIVQIYSNQPQHF

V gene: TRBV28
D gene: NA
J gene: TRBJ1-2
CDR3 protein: CASSLGSGVGYGYTF